This is a list of T cell receptor beta chains from one sample in a study of T-cell memory formation after mild COVID-19. Using its own MiXCR run on the 5' RACE reads, TCRdb lists one record per CDR3 protein. Here the sample spans about 200,000 distinct CDR3 sequences, just over 9.5% being singletons. The sequencing sample was made of PBMCs or a T cell subset sorted from them (not recorded which). The receptors stem from a man aged 18 to 29 who had mild COVID-19 (a few samples of this study predate the infection). Cell type and time point are not known. CDR3s include the opening cysteine and the closing phenylalanine or tryptophan. A D gene is named only where the DNA matches it firmly. Clone size appears in some rows only: once, few, many, or a class for an expanded clone.

J gene: TRBJ1-1; clone size: -; D gene: -; V gene: TRBV5-1; CDR3 DNA: TGCGCCAGCAGCTTGTTACAGGGAACGAACACTGAAGCTTTCTTT; CDR3 protein: CASSLLQGTNTEAFF
J gene: TRBJ1-6; clone size: -; D gene: -; V gene: TRBV5-1; CDR3 DNA: TGCGCCAGCAGCCCGGAGGCGGGGTCACCCCTCCACTTT; CDR3 protein: CASSPEAGSPLHF
J gene: TRBJ2-3; clone size: few; D gene: TRBD2; V gene: TRBV25-1; CDR3 DNA: TGTGCCAGCAGTACTAGCGAGGTCACAGATACGCAGTATTTT; CDR3 protein: CASSTSEVTDTQYF
J gene: TRBJ2-1; clone size: few; D gene: TRBD2; V gene: TRBV30; CDR3 DNA: TGTGCCTGGAGTGTGACAGGTGGACTAGCCCACAATGAGCAGTTCTTC; CDR3 protein: CAWSVTGGLAHNEQFF
J gene: TRBJ1-1; clone size: -; D gene: TRBD1; V gene: TRBV19; CDR3 DNA: TGTGCCACAATATGGACAGGGAGATTCACTGAAGCTTTCTTT; CDR3 protein: CATIWTGRFTEAFF
J gene: TRBJ1-6; clone size: many; D gene: -; V gene: TRBV12-3/TRBV12-4; CDR3 DNA: TGTGCCAGCCAGGAGGGGGGATATTCATCCCTCCACTTT; CDR3 protein: CASQEGGYSSLHF
J gene: TRBJ2-1; clone size: few; D gene: TRBD2; V gene: TRBV27; CDR3 DNA: TGTGCCAGCACCACCGTGGGGGGGACCGTACCCTACAATGAGCAGTTCTTC; CDR3 protein: CASTTVGGTVPYNEQFF
J gene: TRBJ1-3; clone size: few; D gene: TRBD1; V gene: TRBV9; CDR3 DNA: TGTGCCAGCAGCGTCAGGACAGGGCTCTTCGGAAACACCATATATTTT; CDR3 protein: CASSVRTGLFGNTIYF
J gene: TRBJ1-2; clone size: -; D gene: -; V gene: TRBV7-8; CDR3 DNA: TGTGCCAGCAGCAAGACAGGAGGGGAAAGTGGCTACACCTTC; CDR3 protein: CASSKTGGESGYTF
J gene: TRBJ2-3; clone size: -; D gene: TRBD1; V gene: TRBV3-1; CDR3 DNA: TGTGCCAGCAGCCAGGGACAGGGTCTTTCAGATACGCAGTATTTT; CDR3 protein: CASSQGQGLSDTQYF
J gene: TRBJ1-5; clone size: many; D gene: -; V gene: TRBV18; CDR3 DNA: TGTGCCAGCTCACCTGGGGGTCCAGGGGTCCAGCCCCAGCATTTT; CDR3 protein: CASSPGGPGVQPQHF
J gene: TRBJ2-6; clone size: -; D gene: TRBD2; V gene: TRBV7-9; CDR3 DNA: TGTGCCAGCAGCTTCAAGCGGGGGTTATCTGGGGCCAACGTCCTGACTTTC; CDR3 protein: CASSFKRGLSGANVLTF
J gene: TRBJ2-5; clone size: -; D gene: -; V gene: TRBV7-2; CDR3 DNA: TGTGCCAGCAGCTTACCGGGGGACGGGGGAGAGACCCAGTACTTC; CDR3 protein: CASSLPGDGGETQYF
J gene: TRBJ1-5; clone size: few; D gene: -; V gene: TRBV7-2; CDR3 DNA: TGTGCCAGCCTACAGGACCTCAATCAGCCCCAGCATTTT; CDR3 protein: CASLQDLNQPQHF
J gene: TRBJ1-1; clone size: many; D gene: TRBD1; V gene: TRBV28; CDR3 DNA: TGTGCCAGCACCCGACAGGGTGTGTACACTGAAGCTTTCTTT; CDR3 protein: CASTRQGVYTEAFF
J gene: TRBJ2-1; clone size: -; D gene: -; V gene: TRBV11-2; CDR3 DNA: TGTGCCAGCAGCCCCTCCCTTCTCCCCCGGAGTTTCTTC; CDR3 protein: CASSPSLLPRSFF